The T cell receptor (beta chain) under discussion was sequenced for a study of Graves' ophthalmopathy and Graves' hyperthyroidism. Across the study: Blood was drawn at initial diagnosis, before any treatment. Findings and caveats of the study: Using a 13-signature model, the authors split ophthalmopathy from stable hyperthyroidism, with 85% to 90% sensitivity and 75% to 82% specificity.

Germline V lookup: CDR1 SGHTA, CDR2 FQGNSA. The length of the CDR3 is 15 residues. Trimming removed 5 bases at V and 4 bases at J, with 17 bases between. Note on this clonotype: Its antigen is as yet unknown.

The TCR beta CDR3 regions underwent amplification from RNA transcripts. The workflow started with a first-round RT-PCR run with HTBI primers and then moved on to a second-round multiplex PCR. TCRdb re-derived calls from the multiplex PCR reads in MiXCR, one entry per CDR3 protein. The top ten clones hold 44% of a sample with hundreds of thousands of distinct CDR3 sequences, approximately 40% of them seen once. The chain combines TRBV7-2 with TRBJ1-2, with a tentative D call TRBD1 (6 bases). The TCR comes from an adult man with Graves' ophthalmopathy. Sequencing used peripheral blood. The CDR3 coding sequence is TGTGCCAGCAGCAGAGAACTGGACAGAAGCTATGGCTACACCTTC. This codes for CASSRELDRSYGYTF.